Below are 23 T cell receptor beta chains sequenced from a single sample in a study of blood T cell repertoires in COVID-19. Data came from immunoSEQ multiplex PCR; TCRdb stores just in-frame clones and leaves some out. There are roughly 260,000 clones in the sample; around 82% occur only once, and 4% to 6% lies in the top ten. Sequencing input: peripheral blood. The receptor source for this set is a woman of 80 years or more with active or convalescent COVID-19.

This chain joins TRBV24-1 and TRBJ2-3, with D possibly TRBD1 on 6 matching bases. Trimming shortened V by 3 bases and J by 3 bases, and 18 bases separated the two germline ends. This CDR3 spans 17 amino acids. In germline, CDR1 is KGHDR, CDR2 SFDVKD. The CDR3 region has the DNA TGTGCCACCAGTGATCCCGGGACACCGGATCTTACAGATACGCAGTATTTT. It encodes CATSDPGTPDLTDTQYF.

This chain joins TRBV4-1 and TRBJ2-3, with a tentative D call TRBD1 (6 bases). The germline V and J ends were trimmed by 0 bases and 7 bases, with 17 bases remaining between them. Germline CDR1 MGHRA, CDR2 YSYEKL. The CDR3 loop spans 16 amino acids. The CDR3 protein is CASSQDPMRQEYTQYF. The CDR3 nucleotides read TGCGCCAGCAGCCAAGACCCCATGAGACAGGAGTATACGCAGTATTTT.

This sequence joins TRBV9 and TRBJ1-1, with 8 positions matching TRBD1. Unmatched junction bases numbered 10, after V lost 3 bases and J lost 6 bases. From germline, CDR1 is SGDLS and CDR2 YYNGEE. This CDR3 is built from 15 residues. CDR3 sequence: CASSDWTGIKSEAFF. CDR3 bases: TGTGCCAGCAGCGACTGGACAGGGATAAAGTCTGAAGCTTTCTTT.

The chain has TRBV28 and TRBJ1-5; D remains unclear. V lost 6 bases and J lost 9, with 12 bases in between. Germline CDR1 and CDR2: MDHEN and SYDVKM. There are 12 residues in the CDR3. This chain's CDR3 is CASRNRARPQHF. For the CDR3, the DNA is TGTGCCAGCAGAAACAGAGCTCGGCCCCAGCATTTT.

The V and J genes are TRBV19 and TRBJ1-5; D ambiguous. The germline gives CDR1 LNHDA, CDR2 SQIVND (reference sequence). V dropped 4 bases and J dropped 3 bases, with 13 bases sitting between them. The CDR3 is made up of 15 amino acids. The CDR3 sequence: CASSTTADTNQPQHF. The DNA of the CDR3 is TGTGCCAGTAGTACCACCGCAGATACCAATCAGCCCCAGCATTTT.

V and J are TRBV3-1 (or the pseudogene TRBV3-2) and TRBJ2-5; TRBD2 matches 11 bases. Trimming removed 0 bases from V and 5 bases from J; junction bases left unmatched: 5. The CDR3 length is 16 residues. Looked up from germline, CDR1 is LGHDT and CDR2 is YNNKEL (reference sequence). CDR3 in DNA: TGTGCCAGCAGCCAAGATACACTAGCGGGAGTGGAGACCCAGTACTTC. This codes for CASSQDTLAGVETQYF.

The chain joins TRBV11-2 to TRBJ1-1; 7 bases are a match to TRBD1. The junction had 10 bases not matched to a gene; V was cut back by 5 bases and J by 7 bases. The germline CDR1 and CDR2 sequences are SGHAT and FQNNGV. The CDR3 has 14 residues. In DNA, the CDR3 is TGTGCCAGCAGCCACCCCAACGGACAGGTTGAAGCTTTCTTT. Protein sequence: CASSHPNGQVEAFF.

This chain's CDR3 is CASSPWTGGGNQPQHF. CDR3 in DNA: TGTGCCAGCTCACCATGGACAGGGGGCGGCAATCAGCCCCAGCATTTT. The chain uses TRBV18 and TRBJ1-5, with TRBD1 identical over 11 bases. This CDR3 region has 16 residues. The V segment lost 2 bases and the J segment 2 bases; nucleotides outside the gene matches: 2. The V gene's germline CDR1 is KGHSH and CDR2 LQKENI. Variable domain in full (rest from reference TRBV18 and TRBJ1-5): NAGVMQNPRHLVRRRGQEARLRCSPMKGHSHVYWYRQLPEEGLKFMVYLQKENIIDESGMPKERFSAEFPKEGPSILRIQQVVRGDSAAYFCASSPWTGGGNQPQHFGDGTRLSIL.

The DNA for the CDR3 is TGTGCCAGCTCACCAGCGGGACAGGGGATGTCTGAAGCTTTCTTT. Translating it yields CASSPAGQGMSEAFF. The chain couples TRBV18 to TRBJ1-1, with 10 bases identical to TRBD1. Germline CDR1 is KGHSH and CDR2 is LQKENI. Losses at the gene ends were 2 bases for V and 6 bases for J; bases not matched to a gene: 6. This CDR3 has 15 residues.

This clone came up many times. The chain recombines TRBV2 with TRBJ2-7; 10 bases fit TRBD2. Unmatched junction bases numbered 12, after V lost 6 bases and J lost 4 bases. The CDR3 is made up of 16 amino acids. Germline V gene sequence: CDR1 SNHLY, CDR2 FYNNEI. The CDR3 DNA reads as TGTGCCAGCAGCGAAAGGGGGCTAGCGGGGGTATACGAGCAGTACTTC. Its translation: CASSERGLAGVYEQYF.

The V call is TRBV10-2, the J call TRBJ2-7; TRBD2 matches at 14 bases. Germline-derived CDR1 and CDR2 are WSHSY and SAAADI. The CDR3 length is 17 residues. Trimming removed 2 bases from V and 3 bases from J; junction bases left unmatched: 6. CDR3 DNA: TGCGCCAGCAGTGAGGTTCCGGGACTAGCGGGAGTCTACGAGCAGTACTTC. Translation gives CASSEVPGLAGVYEQYF.

This clone was observed at least ten times. V usage is TRBV14 and J usage is TRBJ2-2, with TRBD2 matching over 7 bases. The length of the CDR3 is 17 residues. Losses at the gene ends were 2 bases for V and 7 bases for J; bases not matched to a gene: 13. The V gene's germline CDR1 is SGHDN and CDR2 FVKESK. The DNA of the CDR3 is TGTGCCAGCAGCCAACCAACGGGAGGAACCGTGGGCGGGGAGCTGTTTTTT. The encoded protein is CASSQPTGGTVGGELFF.

Worth noting for this clone: Other DNA sequences within the sample encode an identical CDR3. V gene TRBV5-1 combines with J gene TRBJ1-1; a weak D match, TRBD1 (6 bases). The CDR3 is made up of 14 amino acids. Trimming shortened V by 0 bases and J by 3 bases, and 9 bases separated the two germline ends. From germline, CDR1 is SGHRS and CDR2 YFSETQ. The DNA for the CDR3 is TGCGCCAGCAGCTTGGTACAGGGTGACACTGAAGCTTTCTTT. This translates into CASSLVQGDTEAFF.

As for this clone: The identical CDR3 is also encoded by other nucleotide sequences in the sample. The chain is built from TRBV28 and TRBJ2-7; D is undetermined. Germline V gives CDR1 MDHEN, CDR2 SYDVKM. V lost 4 bases and J 4 bases, leaving 5 bases between the germline ends. This CDR3 is 11 amino acids long. The CDR3, as DNA: TGTGCCAGCAGTTCCTATTACGAGCAGTACTTC. This sequence encodes CASSSYYEQYF.

The rearrangement joins TRBV27 to TRBJ1-4; 7 nucleotides line up with TRBD1. CDR1 MNHEY and CDR2 SMNVEV come from the germline V gene (reference sequence). The CDR3 length is 19 residues. J was trimmed by 3 bases and V by 8 bases; bases with no gene match: 21. The CDR3 region is CASAFSVSKGAPANEKLFF. The CDR3, as DNA: TGTGCCAGCGCCTTTTCAGTCTCCAAGGGGGCGCCGGCTAATGAAAAACTGTTTTTT.

This clone was detected a few times. The chain recombines TRBV5-1 with TRBJ2-2, with 9 bases fitting TRBD1. Germline V lookup: CDR1 SGHRS, CDR2 YFSETQ. The CDR3 totals 15 residues. Trimming removed 4 bases from V and 1 base from J; junction bases left unmatched: 2. The chain's CDR3 is CASSPGQGNTGELFF. CDR3 bases: TGCGCCAGCAGCCCGGGACAGGGGAACACCGGGGAGCTGTTTTTT.

The J gene is TRBJ1-2, the V gene TRBV3-1 (or the pseudogene TRBV3-2); D may be TRBD1 (6 bases). This CDR3 comprises 14 residues. Germline V gene sequence: CDR1 LGHDT, CDR2 YNNKEL (reference sequence). V was clipped by 3 bases and J by 3 bases, with 11 bases between them. Here the CDR3 reads CASSQGRGYYGYTF. DNA of the CDR3: TGTGCCAGCAGCCAGGGCAGGGGCTACTATGGCTACACCTTC.

This chain uses TRBV7-6 with TRBJ2-5; 11 positions agree with TRBD1. CDR3 length equals 16 residues. Germline CDR1 is SGHVS and CDR2 is FNYEAQ. J lost 3 bases, V lost 4 bases, and 7 bases had no gene match. CDR3 amino acids: CASSSLGQGAKETQYF. The CDR3 DNA follows: TGTGCCAGCAGCTCCCTTGGACAGGGGGCTAAAGAGACCCAGTACTTC.

This rearrangement joins TRBV3-1 (or the pseudogene TRBV3-2) to TRBJ1-1, with TRBD1 matching 8 bases. The trim removed 8 bases at V and 2 bases at J, leaving 4 bases unmatched. This CDR3 comprises 13 residues. Germline V CDR1 and CDR2: LGHDT, YNNKEL (reference sequence). In DNA form, the CDR3 reads TGTGCCAGCTCGACAGGGGTAAACACTGAAGCTTTCTTT. Amino acids: CASSTGVNTEAFF.

V usage is TRBV4-2 and J usage is TRBJ2-7; weak D call: TRBD2 (6 bases). Trimming took off 0 bases at V and 3 bases at J, with 12 bases between the two ends. This CDR3 comprises 15 residues. Germline V CDR1 and CDR2: LGHNA, YNFKEQ. CDR3 residues: CASSQDWGELYEQYF. The CDR3 DNA reads TGTGCCAGCAGCCAAGATTGGGGGGAACTCTACGAGCAGTACTTC.

J is TRBJ1-6 and V is TRBV2; D is undetermined. Germline assignment: CDR1 SNHLY and CDR2 FYNNEI. This CDR3 is built from 13 residues. The V gene lost 7 bases and the J gene lost 8 bases, with 12 bases spanning the gap. The CDR3 DNA reads TGTGCCAGCATGGCACAGCTATATTCACCCCTCCACTTT. This gives the protein CASMAQLYSPLHF.

The chain combines TRBV7-9 with TRBJ2-5; D is possibly TRBD1 (6 bases). Looked up from germline, CDR1 is SEHNR and CDR2 is FQNEAQ (reference sequence). The CDR3 extends over 14 amino acids. The germline V and J ends were trimmed by 5 bases and 4 bases, with 14 bases remaining between them. The CDR3 nucleotides read TGTGCCAGCAGCGGGGGCTACCCGGTAGAGACCCAGTACTTC. Protein: CASSGGYPVETQYF.

The CDR3: CASAQGMYNSPLHF. The DNA for the CDR3 is TGTGCCAGCGCCCAGGGGATGTATAATTCACCCCTCCACTTT. The rearrangement uses TRBV2 and TRBJ1-6; possible D gene TRBD1, 6 bases. The germline V gene has CDR1 SNHLY and CDR2 FYNNEI. Trimming took 8 bases from V and 4 from J, leaving 12 bases between them. There are 14 residues in the CDR3.